Below, 20 T cell receptor beta chains from the same sample are listed, as sequenced in a study of cytomegalovirus exposure and HLA in healthy donors. PCR primers comprised 60 Vbeta and 13 Jbeta primers. The table came from immunoSEQ multiplex PCR; TCRdb's copy has only in-frame clones and leaves some out. The sample consists of 250,000 to 300,000 clones, 80% to 95% of them appearing once. The sequenced material came from PBMCs. These receptors were collected from a girl aged 2 to 9 in good health and CMV-seronegative.

This sequence joins TRBV27 and TRBJ2-7, with TRBD2 as a possible D gene (5 bases). The germline V gene has CDR1 MNHEY and CDR2 SMNVEV (reference sequence). The CDR3 has 14 residues. Trimming removed 7 bases from V and 2 bases from J, with 15 bases in between. DNA of the CDR3: TGTGCCAGCACGAGTTTGGACGGGGCCTACGAGCAGTACTTC. This codes for CASTSLDGAYEQYF.

The V and J genes are TRBV28 and TRBJ1-2; 7 bases line up with TRBD1. The CDR3 runs to 13 residues. Trimming at V came to 10 bases and at J to 10 bases, leaving 15 bases not matched to a gene. Germline values: CDR1 MDHEN, CDR2 SYDVKM. DNA for the CDR3: TGTGCCACGACGCCGGGACAGACGGCCGTCTACACCTTC. Translating gives CATTPGQTAVYTF.

The chain is built from TRBV30 and TRBJ2-7; 10 nucleotides match TRBD2. J lost 4 bases, V lost 3 bases, and 6 bases had no gene match. Germline V gives CDR1 GTSNPN, CDR2 SVGIG (reference sequence). CDR3 length equals 14 residues. CDR3 sequence: CAWRRLAGAYEQYF. The DNA of the CDR3 is TGTGCCTGGAGGAGGCTAGCGGGGGCGTACGAGCAGTACTTC. Filled out from reference TRBV30 and TRBJ2-7, the complete variable domain reads SQTIHQWPATLVQPVGSPLSLECTVEGTSNPNLYWYRQAAGRGLQLLFYSVGIGQISSEVPQNLSASRPQDRQFILSSKKLLLSDSGFYLCAWRRLAGAYEQYFGPGTRLTVT.

This chain connects TRBV6-4 to TRBJ1-2; the D gene is possibly TRBD1 (5 bases). The length of the CDR3 is 14 residues. V lost 3 bases and J 6 bases, leaving 14 bases between the germline ends. Germline V gene data show CDR1 as MRHNA and CDR2 as SNTAGT. The CDR3 loop is CASSESGGGNGYTF. The CDR3 coding sequence is TGTGCCAGCAGTGAGAGTGGGGGGGGAAATGGCTACACCTTC.

The V call is TRBV28, the J call TRBJ2-1, with no clear D. V was pared by 7 bases and J by 6 bases, with 16 bases between. Looked up from germline, CDR1 is MDHEN and CDR2 is SYDVKM. The CDR3 has 14 residues. The CDR3 nucleotides read TGTGCCAGCAAGGCGCTCGGCGGCTCCAATGAGCAGTTCTTC. The encoded protein is CASKALGGSNEQFF.

The V gene is TRBV25-1, the J gene TRBJ2-3; D not certain. Germline V gives CDR1 MGHDK, CDR2 SYGVNS. The CDR3 spans 14 residues. Trimming cost V 4 bases and J 2 bases, with 10 bases left between them. In DNA, the CDR3 is TGTGCCAGCAGTGCACGAGGATTCACAGATACGCAGTATTTT. This sequence encodes CASSARGFTDTQYF. The full variable domain, in which reference TRBV25-1 and TRBJ2-3 provide the parts outside the CDR3, is EADIYQTPRYLVIGTGKKITLECSQTMGHDKMYWYQQDPGMELHLIHYSYGVNSTEKGDLSSESTVSRIRTEHFPLTLESARPSHTSQYLCASSARGFTDTQYFGPGTRLTVL.

The V call is TRBV4-2, the J call TRBJ1-5; D uncertain. The CDR3 consists of 15 residues. Per the germline V gene, CDR1 is LGHNA and CDR2 is YNFKEQ. Trimming took 1 base from V and 2 from J, leaving 9 bases between them. The CDR3 reads CASSQAGGGNQPQHF. CDR3 coding DNA: TGTGCCAGCAGCCAAGCGGGAGGCGGCAATCAGCCCCAGCATTTT.

In nucleotides, the CDR3 is TGTGCCAGCAGCGTAGCTACCGAGCGCCTGCGTAGAGATACGCAGTATTTT. Protein sequence: CASSVATERLRRDTQYF. This chain links TRBV9 with TRBJ2-3; D call uncertain. Trimming removed 0 bases from V and 5 bases from J, with 19 bases in between. The CDR3 spans 17 residues. CDR1 and CDR2 (germline): SGDLS, YYNGEE.

The rearrangement joins TRBV4-2 to TRBJ2-1; 8 nucleotides agree with TRBD1. CDR1 and CDR2 from the germline V gene are LGHNA and YNFKEQ. Germline trimming cut 1 base from V and 8 bases from J; bases unmatched to any gene: 4. CDR3 size: 14 residues. The CDR3 here is CASSQGQGSDEQFF. The CDR3 DNA reads as TGTGCCAGCAGCCAAGGACAGGGGTCGGATGAGCAGTTCTTC.

The V call is TRBV6-1, the J call TRBJ2-2; D is undetermined. CDR1 is MNHNS, CDR2 SASEGT, per germline. CDR3 length equals 16 residues. V lost 2 bases, J lost 7 bases, and 17 bases lay in between. This CDR3 reads CASSEQVWRRDGELFF. CDR3 coding DNA: TGTGCCAGCAGTGAACAGGTTTGGCGACGCGACGGGGAGCTGTTTTTT.

The chain is built from TRBV2 and TRBJ2-3; 8 bases line up with TRBD1. The CDR3 is made up of 12 amino acids. The V gene end was trimmed by 7 bases and the J gene end by 4 bases; junction bases not matched to a gene: 1. Germline V gives CDR1 SNHLY, CDR2 FYNNEI. The CDR3: CASKTGADTQYF. In nucleotides, the CDR3 is TGTGCCAGCAAGACAGGGGCAGATACGCAGTATTTT.

This chain uses TRBV30 with TRBJ2-7; 7 bases fit TRBD2. Germline-derived CDR1 and CDR2 are GTSNPN and SVGIG (reference sequence). With V trimmed by 1 base and J by 3 bases, 15 bases remained unmatched. There are 17 residues in the CDR3. The CDR3 region has the DNA TGTGCCTGGAGTGCGACCTGGGGGGGGACTACTATCTACGAGCAGTACTTC. Amino acid sequence: CAWSATWGGTTIYEQYF.

The V call is TRBV28, the J call TRBJ2-7, with 7 bases matching TRBD1. This CDR3 has 14 amino acids. Unmatched junction bases numbered 5, after V lost 5 bases and J lost 1 base. Germline V gene sequence: CDR1 MDHEN, CDR2 SYDVKM. CDR3 coding DNA: TGTGCCAGCAGTAGGCCGGGACAGTCCTACGAGCAGTACTTC. This encodes CASSRPGQSYEQYF.

The gene calls are TRBV30 and TRBJ1-3; 7 bases are a match to TRBD1. V was clipped by 8 bases and J by 2 bases; unmatched bases: 15. Per germline, CDR1 GTSNPN and CDR2 SVGIG (reference sequence). The CDR3 consists of 16 residues. This CDR3 is CATPDRPAFAGNTIYF. Written as DNA, the CDR3 is TGTGCCACCCCGGACAGGCCCGCGTTCGCTGGAAACACCATATATTTT.

CDR3 amino acids: CASSTGDHNSPLHF. CDR3 DNA sequence: TGTGCCAGCAGCACAGGGGACCATAATTCACCCCTCCACTTT. The J gene is TRBJ1-6, the V gene TRBV28, with TRBD1 matching over 7 bases. Trimming cost V 6 bases and J 5 bases; bases outside gene matches: 4. The CDR3 sequence is 14 residues long. Per germline, CDR1 MDHEN and CDR2 SYDVKM.

The rearrangement joins TRBV6-5 to TRBJ2-3; D possibly corresponds to TRBD2 (5 bases). V dropped 10 bases and J dropped 3 bases, with 11 bases sitting between them. The CDR3 has 12 amino acids. Per germline, CDR1 MNHEY and CDR2 SVGAGI. CDR3 in DNA: TGTGCCACCTCTCCGGGGACAGATACGCAGTATTTT. Amino acid sequence: CATSPGTDTQYF.

V gene TRBV19 combines with J gene TRBJ1-3; 7 bases are shared with TRBD1. V was pared by 5 bases and J by 0 bases, with 7 bases of the junction left unmatched. Germline V gives CDR1 LNHDA, CDR2 SQIVND (reference sequence). The CDR3 has 16 residues. As DNA, the CDR3 is TGTGCCAGTAGTCCAATGGGGACAGCCTCTGGAAACACCATATATTTT. Its protein is CASSPMGTASGNTIYF.

This chain links TRBV6-5 with TRBJ2-7; 9 bases agree with TRBD1. The CDR3 is made up of 16 amino acids. The V gene's germline CDR1 is MNHEY and CDR2 SVGAGI. Trimming at V came to 2 bases and at J to 4 bases, leaving 9 bases not matched to a gene. In DNA form, the CDR3 reads TGTGCCAGCAGTTACGAACCGGGACAGGGCTTTTACGAGCAGTACTTC. Its translation: CASSYEPGQGFYEQYF.

This clone was detected a few times. Here the CDR3 reads CASSLAGAHGYTF. The CDR3 region has the DNA TGCGCCAGCAGCTTAGCGGGGGCACATGGCTACACCTTC. The chain links TRBV5-1 to TRBJ1-2; perhaps TRBD1 as D (6 bases). Per germline, CDR1 SGHRS and CDR2 YFSETQ. The CDR3 is 13 amino acids. Trimming cost V 2 bases and J 6 bases, with 11 bases left between them.

V is TRBV14 and J is TRBJ2-3; D remains ambiguous. Germline CDR1 reads SGHDN; CDR2 reads FVKESK. Trimming cost V 4 bases and J 6 bases, with 17 bases left between them. The CDR3 is 15 residues long. The CDR3 DNA reads as TGTGCCAGCAGCCCCCTCCAGACATATACCGATACGCAGTATTTT. As protein: CASSPLQTYTDTQYF.